Listed here are 20 T cell receptor beta chains from one sample, sequenced in a study of T cell changes during pregnancy in multiple sclerosis. Libraries were prepared by immunoSEQ multiplex PCR; TCRdb keeps only in-frame clonotypes and omits some of them. The sample lists roughly 99,000 clones; approximately 90% were seen once. Sequencing was performed on peripheral blood, taken in the third trimester of pregnancy. These receptors were obtained from a female donor in good health, enrolled as a control in a pregnancy study.

The chain joins TRBV7-9 to TRBJ2-7, with TRBD1 identical over 7 bases. Germline-derived CDR1 and CDR2 are SEHNR and FQNEAQ (reference sequence). V gave up 5 bases and J gave up 7 bases; unmatched junction bases: 14. The CDR3 length is 15 residues. The CDR3 sequence is CASSPRYRGSVEQYF. CDR3 nucleotide sequence: TGTGCCAGCAGCCCCCGTTACAGGGGTTCGGTGGAGCAGTACTTC. Complete variable domain (other parts from reference TRBV7-9 and TRBJ2-7): DTGVSQNPRHKITKRGQNVTFRCDPISEHNRLYWYRQTLGQGPEFLTYFQNEAQLEKSRLLSDRFSAERPKGSFSTLEIQRTEQGDSAMYLCASSPRYRGSVEQYFGPGTRLTVT.

This chain connects TRBV6-5 to TRBJ1-1; D uncertain. CDR1 is MNHEY, CDR2 SVGAGI, per germline. V gave up 6 bases and J gave up 11 bases, with 16 bases separating them. There are 12 residues in the CDR3. The DNA of the CDR3 is TGTGCCAGCAGCTTACTGGGCTCTACGGCTTTCTTT. Translation gives CASSLLGSTAFF.

DNA for the CDR3: TGTGCCAGCAGCGCCGGGACAGGGGAATACGAGCAGTACTTC. This translates into CASSAGTGEYEQYF. The rearrangement links TRBV13 to TRBJ2-7; 10 bases are a match to TRBD1. CDR1 and CDR2 from the germline V gene are PRHDT and FYEKMQ (reference sequence). This CDR3 has 14 amino acids. After removal of 5 bases from V and 4 bases from J, the junction contained 5 bases not matched to a gene.

The gene calls are TRBV6-5 and TRBJ2-7; 7 nucleotides match TRBD1. Germline lookup yields CDR1 MNHEY and CDR2 SVGAGI. The trim removed 3 bases at V and 3 bases at J, leaving 2 bases unmatched. The CDR3 contains 13 residues. The CDR3 nucleotides read TGTGCCAGCAGTTATGGACAGGTCTACGAGCAGTACTTC. This translates into CASSYGQVYEQYF.

The rearrangement joins TRBV7-3 to TRBJ1-5; no firm D call. CDR1 and CDR2 (germline): SGHTA, FQGTGA. Trimming removed 5 bases from V and 1 base from J, with 12 bases in between. The CDR3 has 15 residues. CDR3 protein: CASSPTRASNQPQHF. The CDR3 coding sequence is TGTGCCAGCAGCCCCACGCGCGCGAGCAATCAGCCCCAGCATTTT.

The chain has TRBV7-2 and TRBJ1-1; 7 bases are a match to TRBD1. With 5 bases clipped from V and 5 bases from J, the junction kept 8 bases outside the gene matches. This CDR3 contains 14 residues. CDR1 is SGHTA and CDR2 is FQGNSA in the germline V gene. CDR3 in DNA: TGTGCCAGCAGCGCCCAGGGGGTGGGTACTGAAGCTTTCTTT. It yields the protein CASSAQGVGTEAFF.

This rearrangement joins TRBV2 to TRBJ1-2, with 9 bases lining up with TRBD1. The CDR3 length is 13 residues. V shed 7 bases and J 4 bases; nucleotides not matched to a gene: 4. Germline assignment: CDR1 SNHLY and CDR2 FYNNEI. The CDR3 region has the DNA TGTGCCAGCATGAAGGACAGGGGCTATGGCTACACCTTC. The encoded protein is CASMKDRGYGYTF.

This rearrangement joins TRBV5-1 to TRBJ1-4; 7 bases agree with TRBD1. The trim removed 3 bases at V and 5 bases at J, leaving 7 bases unmatched. The CDR3 loop spans 15 amino acids. Germline loops: CDR1 SGHRS, CDR2 YFSETQ. The CDR3 sequence: CASSSDGTANEKLFF. The CDR3 nucleotides are TGCGCCAGCAGCTCCGACGGGACAGCGAATGAAAAACTGTTTTTT.

The chain uses TRBV19 and TRBJ2-3, with D maybe TRBD2 (5 bases). Germline CDR1 reads LNHDA; CDR2 reads SQIVND (reference sequence). The CDR3 has 12 amino acids. The germline V and J ends were trimmed by 6 bases and 4 bases, with 8 bases remaining between them. The CDR3 DNA reads as TGTGCCAGTAGGAATAGCGCAGATACGCAGTATTTT. This translates into CASRNSADTQYF.

The chain couples TRBV11-2 to TRBJ1-4; maybe TRBD1 (5 bases). The CDR3 consists of 14 residues. CDR1 is SGHAT and CDR2 is FQNNGV in the germline V gene. Trimming took off 0 bases at V and 10 bases at J, with 12 bases between the two ends. CDR3: CASSLDGPGLKLFF. The CDR3 DNA is TGTGCCAGCAGCTTAGATGGCCCGGGACTAAAACTGTTTTTT.

This sequence joins TRBV7-8 and TRBJ1-5; a weak D match, TRBD1 (5 bases). The germline V and J ends were trimmed by 2 bases and 5 bases, with 19 bases remaining between them. The length of the CDR3 is 17 residues. CDR1 and CDR2 from the germline V gene are SGHVS and FQNEAQ. CDR3 loop: CASSLLANSGTYQPQHF. The CDR3 DNA reads as TGTGCCAGCAGCTTACTGGCGAATTCCGGGACTTATCAGCCCCAGCATTTT. Full variable domain (rest looked up from reference TRBV7-8 and TRBJ1-5): GAGVSQSPRYKVAKRGQDVALRCDPISGHVSLFWYQQALGQGPEFLTYFQNEAQLDKSGLPSDRFFAERPEGSVSTLKIQRTQQEDSAVYLCASSLLANSGTYQPQHFGDGTRLSIL.

V usage is TRBV11-1 and J usage is TRBJ1-2; no reliable D call. V shed 5 bases and J shed 7 bases, with 26 bases lying between them. The germline V gene has CDR1 SGHAT and CDR2 FQDESV (reference sequence). The CDR3 sequence is 17 residues long. CDR3 nucleotide sequence: TGTGCCAGCAGCCTTGACTCCGGGTCACCCAATGTCGGTGGCTACACCTTC. Translated, it gives CASSLDSGSPNVGGYTF.

The rearrangement links TRBV9 to TRBJ2-1; D call uncertain. Trimming left V 3 bases short and J 0 bases short, with 13 bases between. CDR3 length: 16 amino acids. CDR1 and CDR2 from the germline V gene are SGDLS and YYNGEE. The CDR3 loop is CASSALFSSSYNEQFF. The CDR3 region has the DNA TGTGCCAGCAGCGCCCTGTTCAGTTCCTCCTACAATGAGCAGTTCTTC.

The CDR3 sequence is CASAGNEKLFF. For the CDR3, the DNA is TGTGCCAGCGCGGGCAATGAAAAACTGTTTTTT. The chain carries TRBV27 and TRBJ1-4; D is uncertain. Trimming cost V 8 bases and J 5 bases, with 6 bases left between them. CDR1 and CDR2 (germline): MNHEY, SMNVEV (reference sequence). CDR3 size: 11 residues.

In its sample, this clone was seen a few times. V usage is TRBV7-2 and J usage is TRBJ1-1; 7 bases map to TRBD1. Germline-derived CDR1 and CDR2 are SGHTA and FQGNSA. Trimming cost V 5 bases and J 4 bases; bases outside gene matches: 4. The CDR3 is 13 amino acids. The CDR3 DNA follows: TGTGCCAGCAGCCCGAGGGGGCTCACTGAAGCTTTCTTT. This encodes CASSPRGLTEAFF.

This clone came up once. V is TRBV6-1 and J is TRBJ2-7; D not resolved. V shed 2 bases and J shed 8 bases, with 10 bases lying between them. There are 12 residues in the CDR3. Germline CDR1 and CDR2: MNHNS and SASEGT. CDR3 sequence reads: CASSERGPKQYF. CDR3 coding DNA: TGTGCCAGCAGTGAACGCGGCCCCAAGCAGTACTTC.

This chain links TRBV29-1 with TRBJ2-2; 7 bases map to TRBD2. Germline CDR1 SQVTM, CDR2 ANQGSEA. The CDR3 loop spans 14 amino acids. J was trimmed by 6 bases and V by 7 bases; bases with no gene match: 11. The CDR3 nucleotides read TGCAGCGCCCTTGTGGGAGGGGCGGCCGGGGAGCTGTTTTTT. This gives the protein CSALVGGAAGELFF.

J is TRBJ2-7 and V is TRBV5-6, with unresolved D. CDR1 SGHDT and CDR2 YYEEEE come from the germline V gene. The CDR3 sequence is 16 residues long. V was pared by 2 bases and J by 3 bases, with 18 bases between. CDR3 sequence (DNA): TGTGCCAGCAGCTTAGACCCGACCGGGTTGGACTACGAGCAGTACTTC. Amino acids: CASSLDPTGLDYEQYF.

The CDR3 sequence: CASSMGSQGTGELFF. Written as DNA, the CDR3 is TGTGCCAGCAGCATGGGCTCCCAGGGGACCGGGGAGCTGTTTTTT. The V call is TRBV7-9, the J call TRBJ2-2; maybe TRBD1 (6 bases). Germline CDR1 and CDR2: SEHNR and FQNEAQ (reference sequence). V was cut by 5 bases and J by 5 bases, with 15 bases left in between. The CDR3 loop spans 15 amino acids.

The V gene is TRBV7-2, the J gene TRBJ2-2; 8 bases match TRBD1. V lost 5 bases to trimming and J lost 5 bases; unmatched junction nucleotides: 7. The CDR3 has 15 amino acids. CDR1 and CDR2 from the germline V gene are SGHTA and FQGNSA. The CDR3 region has the DNA TGTGCCAGCAGCATAGGACAGGGCTTAACCGGGGAGCTGTTTTTT. Its protein product is CASSIGQGLTGELFF.